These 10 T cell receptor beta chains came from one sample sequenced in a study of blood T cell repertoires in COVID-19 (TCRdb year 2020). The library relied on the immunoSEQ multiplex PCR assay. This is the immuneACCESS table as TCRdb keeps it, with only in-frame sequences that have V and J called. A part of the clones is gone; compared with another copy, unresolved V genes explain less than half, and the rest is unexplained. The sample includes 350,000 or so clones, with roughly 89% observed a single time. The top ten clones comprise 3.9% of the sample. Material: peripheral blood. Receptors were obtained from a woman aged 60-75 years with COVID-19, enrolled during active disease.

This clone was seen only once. CDR3 sequence reads: CASSPGLSSQPQHF. The CDR3 region has the DNA TGTGCCAGCTCACCGGGACTCTCGAGTCAGCCCCAGCATTTT. This rearrangement joins TRBV18 to TRBJ1-5; a weak D match, TRBD1 (5 bases). The ends were cut back, 3 bases at V and 6 bases at J, with 12 bases in the middle. CDR3 length: 14 amino acids. Germline V gene data show CDR1 as KGHSH and CDR2 as LQKENI.

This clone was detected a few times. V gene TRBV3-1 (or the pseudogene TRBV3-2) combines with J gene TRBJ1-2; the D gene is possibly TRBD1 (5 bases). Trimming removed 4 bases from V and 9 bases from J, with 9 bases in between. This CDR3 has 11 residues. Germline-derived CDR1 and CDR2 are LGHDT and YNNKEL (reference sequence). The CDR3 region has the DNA TGTGCCAGCAGCCGGGGCCTCCGCTACACCTTC. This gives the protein CASSRGLRYTF.

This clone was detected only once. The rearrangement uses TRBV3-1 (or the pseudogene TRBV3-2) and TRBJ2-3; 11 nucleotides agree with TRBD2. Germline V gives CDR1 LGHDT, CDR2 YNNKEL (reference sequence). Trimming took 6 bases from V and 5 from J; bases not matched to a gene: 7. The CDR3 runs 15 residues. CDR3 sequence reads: CASSPSGGTGDTQYF. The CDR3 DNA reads TGTGCCAGCAGTCCTAGCGGGGGGACTGGAGATACGCAGTATTTT.

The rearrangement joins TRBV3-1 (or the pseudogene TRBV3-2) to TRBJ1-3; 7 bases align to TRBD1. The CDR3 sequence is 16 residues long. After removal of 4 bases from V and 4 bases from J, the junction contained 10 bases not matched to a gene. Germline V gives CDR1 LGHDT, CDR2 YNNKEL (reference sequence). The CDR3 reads CASSPLIRGQGNTIYF. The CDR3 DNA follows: TGTGCCAGCAGCCCCTTGATTAGGGGGCAAGGAAACACCATATATTTT.

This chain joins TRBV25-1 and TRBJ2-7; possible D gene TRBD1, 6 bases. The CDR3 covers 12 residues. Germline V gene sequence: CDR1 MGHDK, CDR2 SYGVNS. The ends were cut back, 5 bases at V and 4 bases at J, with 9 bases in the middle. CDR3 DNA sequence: TGTGCCAGCAGTCTAGGGGGTTACGAGCAGTACTTC. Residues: CASSLGGYEQYF.

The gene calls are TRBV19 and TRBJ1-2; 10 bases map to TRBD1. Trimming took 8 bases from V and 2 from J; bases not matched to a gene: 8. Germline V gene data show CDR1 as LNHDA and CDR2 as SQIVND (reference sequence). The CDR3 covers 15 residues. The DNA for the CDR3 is TGTGCCAGTCGGGACAGGGGAGGAAAAAACTATGGCTACACCTTC. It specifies CASRDRGGKNYGYTF.

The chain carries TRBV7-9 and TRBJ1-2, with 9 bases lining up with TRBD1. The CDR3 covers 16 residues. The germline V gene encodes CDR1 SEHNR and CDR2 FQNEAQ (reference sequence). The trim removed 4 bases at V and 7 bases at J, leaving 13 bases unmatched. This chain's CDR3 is CASSSGTGRGFGGYTF. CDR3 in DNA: TGTGCCAGCAGCTCCGGGACAGGGAGGGGTTTTGGTGGCTACACCTTC.

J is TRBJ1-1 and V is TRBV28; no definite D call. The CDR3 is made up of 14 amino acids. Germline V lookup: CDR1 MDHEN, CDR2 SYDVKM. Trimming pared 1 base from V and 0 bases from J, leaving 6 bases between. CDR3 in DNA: TGTGCCAGCAGTTTATCACTCATGAACACTGAAGCTTTCTTT. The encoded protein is CASSLSLMNTEAFF.

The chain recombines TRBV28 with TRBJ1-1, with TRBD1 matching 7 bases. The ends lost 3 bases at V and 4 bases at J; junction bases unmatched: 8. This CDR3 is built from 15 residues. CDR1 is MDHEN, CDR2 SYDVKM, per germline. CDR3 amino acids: CASSFGGGQFTEAFF. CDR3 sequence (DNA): TGTGCCAGCAGTTTCGGAGGGGGCCAATTCACTGAAGCTTTCTTT.

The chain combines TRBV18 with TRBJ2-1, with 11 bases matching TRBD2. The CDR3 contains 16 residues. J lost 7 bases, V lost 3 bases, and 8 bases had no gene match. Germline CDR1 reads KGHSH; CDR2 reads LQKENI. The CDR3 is CASSPSTSGVRNEQFF. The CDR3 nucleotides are TGTGCCAGCTCACCCTCGACTAGCGGGGTAAGGAATGAGCAGTTCTTC.